A selection of T cell receptor beta chains follows, all from one sample in a study of technical replicates of blood from a few donors. Profiled with immunoSEQ multiplex PCR; TCRdb holds only in-frame clones, not every one. The profile shows 65,000 to 90,000 clones, 80% to 90% of them singletons. The sample comprised PBMCs. The source is a human donor in good health. Some clones in this sample may be carry-over from other donors' samples. Both conserved end residues are part of each CDR3. A D gene is named only where the DNA matches it firmly. Not all rows give a size; the values are once, few, many and, for expanded clones, a class.

clone_size: -
j_call: TRBJ2-3
d_call: -
v_call: TRBV7-3
cdr3_nt: TGTGCCAGCAGCTTGGACTCCACAGATACGCAGTATTTT
cdr3_aa: CASSLDSTDTQYF

clone_size: -
j_call: TRBJ2-3
d_call: -
v_call: TRBV7-2
cdr3_nt: TGTGCCAGCAGCTCCTATAGGGGGGGGAAAGATACGCAGTATTTT
cdr3_aa: CASSSYRGGKDTQYF

clone_size: -
j_call: TRBJ1-5
d_call: -
v_call: TRBV15
cdr3_nt: TGTGCCACCAGCAGAGATCGGGGGATCAATCAGCCCCAGCATTTT
cdr3_aa: CATSRDRGINQPQHF

clone_size: once
j_call: TRBJ2-2
d_call: -
v_call: TRBV5-1
cdr3_nt: TGCGCCAGCAGCTTGACTAGCCGAGGATCGGAGCTGTTTTTT
cdr3_aa: CASSLTSRGSELFF

clone_size: -
j_call: TRBJ2-5
d_call: TRBD2
v_call: TRBV7-2
cdr3_nt: TGTGCCAGCAGCCCCCGATTCGGGGGGGGTGAGACCCAGTACTTC
cdr3_aa: CASSPRFGGGETQYF

clone_size: -
j_call: TRBJ2-7
d_call: TRBD2
v_call: TRBV6-6
cdr3_nt: TGTGCCAGCAGTTCCAGACTAGCGGGGGACGAGCAGTACTTC
cdr3_aa: CASSSRLAGDEQYF

clone_size: -
j_call: TRBJ1-4
d_call: TRBD1
v_call: TRBV5-4
cdr3_nt: TGTGCCAGCAGCTCGGACAGGGGAACTAATGAAAAACTGTTTTTT
cdr3_aa: CASSSDRGTNEKLFF

clone_size: few
j_call: TRBJ1-3
d_call: -
v_call: TRBV30
cdr3_nt: TGTGCCTGGAGCGGAACCCAGGGTTTTGGAAACACCATATATTTT
cdr3_aa: CAWSGTQGFGNTIYF

clone_size: -
j_call: TRBJ2-7
d_call: TRBD1
v_call: TRBV2
cdr3_nt: TGTGCCAGCAGCCTTCTCCGGGTTAACAGGGGGCAGCGATACGAGCAGTACTTC
cdr3_aa: CASSLLRVNRGQRYEQYF

clone_size: -
j_call: TRBJ2-7
d_call: TRBD1
v_call: TRBV6-6
cdr3_nt: TGTGCCAGCAGTTACCCACAGGGGACCGAGCAGTACTTC
cdr3_aa: CASSYPQGTEQYF

clone_size: -
j_call: TRBJ1-3
d_call: -
v_call: TRBV19
cdr3_nt: TGTGCCAGTAGTATAGGGGGCAGGGGAAACACCATATATTTT
cdr3_aa: CASSIGGRGNTIYF

clone_size: -
j_call: TRBJ1-5
d_call: TRBD1
v_call: TRBV7-2
cdr3_nt: TGTGCCAGCAGCTTAGGAATAGGGACAGGGGGTCAGCCCCAGCATTTT
cdr3_aa: CASSLGIGTGGQPQHF

clone_size: many
j_call: TRBJ1-1
d_call: -
v_call: TRBV4-1
cdr3_nt: TGCGCCAGCAGCCATCTCCCAGGACAGTCGAGGGACACTGAAGCTTTCTTT
cdr3_aa: CASSHLPGQSRDTEAFF

clone_size: -
j_call: TRBJ1-2
d_call: TRBD1
v_call: TRBV7-2
cdr3_nt: TGTGCCAGCAGCTTTCTCCGGGACAGGGTTAACTATGGCTACACCTTC
cdr3_aa: CASSFLRDRVNYGYTF

clone_size: -
j_call: TRBJ2-1
d_call: -
v_call: TRBV19
cdr3_nt: TGTGCCAGTAGGGATAGGGGCCACAGCTCCTACAATGAGCAGTTCTTC
cdr3_aa: CASRDRGHSSYNEQFF

clone_size: -
j_call: TRBJ2-3
d_call: TRBD1
v_call: TRBV27
cdr3_nt: TGTGCCAGCAGTTTAATACAGGGGGCCGCAGATACGCAGTATTTT
cdr3_aa: CASSLIQGAADTQYF

clone_size: once
j_call: TRBJ2-7
d_call: TRBD2
v_call: TRBV6-6
cdr3_nt: TGTGCCAGCAGTACCACTAGCGGGGCCACCTACGAGCAGTACTTC
cdr3_aa: CASSTTSGATYEQYF

clone_size: -
j_call: TRBJ1-2
d_call: -
v_call: TRBV4-2
cdr3_nt: TGTGCCAGCAGCCTCGGGGATGGCTACACCTTC
cdr3_aa: CASSLGDGYTF

clone_size: -
j_call: TRBJ1-2
d_call: -
v_call: TRBV9
cdr3_nt: TGTGCCAGCAGCCCCCAACCCGACAGGTCCTATGGCTACACCTTC
cdr3_aa: CASSPQPDRSYGYTF

clone_size: -
j_call: TRBJ2-3
d_call: TRBD1
v_call: TRBV6-5
cdr3_nt: TGTGCCAGCAGTAGGACAGGGGTGCCAGATACGCAGTATTTT
cdr3_aa: CASSRTGVPDTQYF

clone_size: -
j_call: TRBJ1-1
d_call: -
v_call: TRBV6-6
cdr3_nt: TGTGCCAGTAAGACTCACGGCAGGGTGCTTTCCACTGAAGCTTTCTTT
cdr3_aa: CASKTHGRVLSTEAFF

clone_size: -
j_call: TRBJ1-1
d_call: TRBD1
v_call: TRBV7-8
cdr3_nt: TGTGCCAGCAGCTTAGCTGGACAGGGAAATGAAGCTTTCTTT
cdr3_aa: CASSLAGQGNEAFF

clone_size: -
j_call: TRBJ1-2
d_call: -
v_call: TRBV30
cdr3_nt: TGTGCCTGGAGTGAGGATAGGGGTAACTATGGCTACACCTTC
cdr3_aa: CAWSEDRGNYGYTF

clone_size: -
j_call: TRBJ2-7
d_call: -
v_call: TRBV11-2
cdr3_nt: TGTGCCAGCAGCTTAGTGGTCTGGCAGGGAGTAGGGGGTGAGGACTTC
cdr3_aa: CASSLVVWQGVGGEDF

clone_size: -
j_call: TRBJ2-1
d_call: TRBD2
v_call: TRBV7-2
cdr3_nt: TGTGCCAGCAGCCCGGGACTAGTACCCTACAATGAGCAGTTCTTC
cdr3_aa: CASSPGLVPYNEQFF

clone_size: -
j_call: TRBJ1-2
d_call: -
v_call: TRBV5-8
cdr3_nt: TGTGCCAGCACCGAAGGAGCTAACTATGGCTACACCTTC
cdr3_aa: CASTEGANYGYTF

clone_size: few
j_call: TRBJ1-6
d_call: TRBD1
v_call: TRBV2
cdr3_nt: TGTGCCAGCAGCCCGGGACAGGGGGCTACACCCCTCCACTTT
cdr3_aa: CASSPGQGATPLHF

clone_size: -
j_call: TRBJ1-2
d_call: -
v_call: TRBV13
cdr3_nt: TGTGCCAGCAGCCCCGGGACACCGGGTGGGGACTATGGCTACACCTTC
cdr3_aa: CASSPGTPGGDYGYTF

clone_size: -
j_call: TRBJ2-7
d_call: TRBD2
v_call: TRBV4-3
cdr3_nt: TGCGCCAGCAGCGTACAGCGGGAGGGCTACGAGCAGTACTTC
cdr3_aa: CASSVQREGYEQYF

clone_size: -
j_call: TRBJ1-1
d_call: TRBD1
v_call: TRBV2
cdr3_nt: TGTGCCAGCAGTGAATCGGACAGGGGCCCCTGGAACACTGAAGCTTTCTTT
cdr3_aa: CASSESDRGPWNTEAFF